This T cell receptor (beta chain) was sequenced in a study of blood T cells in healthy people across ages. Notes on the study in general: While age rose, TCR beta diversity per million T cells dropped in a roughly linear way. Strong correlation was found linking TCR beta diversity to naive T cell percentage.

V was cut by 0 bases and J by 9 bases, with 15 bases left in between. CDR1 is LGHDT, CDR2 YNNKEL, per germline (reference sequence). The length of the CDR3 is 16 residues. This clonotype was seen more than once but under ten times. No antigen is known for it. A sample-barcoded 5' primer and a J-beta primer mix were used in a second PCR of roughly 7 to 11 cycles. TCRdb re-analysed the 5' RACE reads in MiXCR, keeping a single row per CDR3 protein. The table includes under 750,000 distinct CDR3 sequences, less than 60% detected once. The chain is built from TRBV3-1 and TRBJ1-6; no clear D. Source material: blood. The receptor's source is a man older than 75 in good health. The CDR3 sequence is CASSQDGRQLGSPLHF. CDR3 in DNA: TGTGCCAGCAGCCAAGATGGTCGGCAGCTGGGTTCACCCCTCCACTTT. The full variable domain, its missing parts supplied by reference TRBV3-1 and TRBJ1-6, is DTAVSQTPKYLVTQMGNDKSIKCEQNLGHDTMYWYKQDSKKFLKIMFSYNNKELIINETVPNRFSPKSPDKAHLNLHINSLELGDSAVYFCASSQDGRQLGSPLHFGNGTRLTVT.